This TCR beta chain is drawn from a study of post-analysis software for immune sequencing data. Study overall: The cohort encompassed relapsing-remitting, secondary progressive and progressive-relapsing multiple sclerosis disease courses.

Study-level points and caveats: Samples sharing a preparation batch grouped tightly together when assessed by F measure. Roughly 5 TRBV segments occurring more often in patients than controls included TRBV5-6, TRBV5-1 and TRBV20-1. For normalized Chao1 diversity, multiple sclerosis patients scored significantly lower than controls did.

Concerning this clonotype: Its target is unknown.

CDR1 and CDR2 (germline): DFQATT, SNEGSKA (reference sequence). V lost 6 bases to trimming and J lost 2 bases; unmatched junction nucleotides: 6. The CDR3 consists of 14 residues. Libraries were made from TCR beta cDNA, and they carried unique molecular identifiers. A population of about 0.85 to 11 million T cells gave rise to about half a million cDNA molecules. TCRdb processed the PCR reads anew with MiXCR; each CDR3 protein has one entry. The table has hundreds of thousands of distinct CDR3 sequences, under 55% seen once. The material sequenced was blood. The V call is TRBV20-1, the J call TRBJ2-3, with 9 nucleotides matching TRBD2. This clonotype originated in a girl between 10 and 17 years old with multiple sclerosis. The CDR3 loop reads CSAIRTSATDTQYF. CDR3 DNA: TGCAGTGCCATCAGGACTAGCGCCACAGATACGCAGTATTTT.